The 10 T cell receptor beta chains in this list originate from one sample, sequenced in a study of shared clonotypes between healthy human individuals. TCRdb's table, derived via immunoSEQ multiplex PCR, lists solely in-frame clones and lacks some. The profile shows some 2.4 million clones, approximately 93% of them singletons. The sequencing input was naive CD4+ T cells from PBMCs. Subset specified: CD45RA+ positively selected. The receptors were gathered from a man between 18 and 29 years old in good health. Some clones in this sample may be carry-over from other donors' samples.

This chain uses TRBV5-1 with TRBJ2-2, with 9 bases fitting TRBD1. V trimming: 6 bases; J trimming: 3 bases; junction bases outside the gene matches: 6. Germline lookup yields CDR1 SGHRS and CDR2 YFSETQ. CDR3 length: 15 amino acids. This CDR3 is CASIPGTGYTGELFF. The DNA for the CDR3 is TGCGCCAGCATTCCCGGGACAGGGTACACCGGGGAGCTGTTTTTT.

The chain uses TRBV9 and TRBJ1-4; D gene ambiguous. The germline V gene encodes CDR1 SGDLS and CDR2 YYNGEE. The CDR3 extends over 15 amino acids. V dropped 4 bases and J dropped 5 bases, with 15 bases sitting between them. The CDR3 coding sequence is TGTGCCAGCAGCCTAAACGTTGGCCCAAATGAAAAACTGTTTTTT. Protein product: CASSLNVGPNEKLFF.

Worth noting for this clone: Within the sample, other DNA sequences also encode this same CDR3. This sequence joins TRBV7-9 and TRBJ1-1; unclear D gene. The length of the CDR3 is 13 residues. In germline, CDR1 is SEHNR, CDR2 FQNEAQ (reference sequence). Trimming stripped 1 base from V and 1 base from J, with 4 bases between. The CDR3 DNA sequence: TGTGCCAGCAGCTTAGTCGCGAACACTGAAGCTTTCTTT. It translates to CASSLVANTEAFF.

The V call is TRBV7-8, the J call TRBJ2-7; 13 bases are a match to TRBD2. The CDR3 runs 16 residues. The V and J ends lost 2 bases and 4 bases, in that order; junction bases with no gene match: 5. Germline loops: CDR1 SGHVS, CDR2 FQNEAQ. The CDR3 here is CASSLPGLAGKYEQYF. The CDR3 nucleotides are TGTGCCAGCAGCTTACCGGGACTAGCGGGAAAGTACGAGCAGTACTTC.

The rearrangement links TRBV30 to TRBJ2-1, with D perhaps TRBD1 or TRBD2 (5 bases each). The germline CDR1 and CDR2 sequences are GTSNPN and SVGIG (reference sequence). CDR3 length: 13 amino acids. The V end was cut by 8 bases, the J end by 7 bases, with 18 bases between. The CDR3 here is CAGGQRKGNEQFF. CDR3 nucleotides: TGTGCCGGGGGTCAGCGGAAAGGGAATGAGCAGTTCTTC.

The chain recombines TRBV10-2 with TRBJ2-7, with 10 bases lining up with TRBD2. This CDR3 has 18 residues. V was pared by 8 bases and J by 4 bases, with 20 bases of the junction left unmatched. The germline V gene encodes CDR1 WSHSY and CDR2 SAAADI. The chain's CDR3 is CASGGRSGRAPDPYEQYF. CDR3 nucleotides: TGCGCCAGCGGTGGTAGAAGCGGGAGGGCCCCCGATCCGTACGAGCAGTACTTC.

This sequence joins TRBV19 and TRBJ1-2; unclear D gene. The CDR3 length is 15 residues. V was cut by 4 bases and J by 4 bases, with 16 bases left in between. Germline CDR1 and CDR2: LNHDA and SQIVND (reference sequence). The CDR3 reads CASSNQVAAFYGYTF. The CDR3, as DNA: TGTGCCAGTAGTAACCAGGTAGCCGCTTTCTATGGCTACACCTTC.

This clone was observed once. The chain recombines TRBV28 with TRBJ2-7, with TRBD2 matching over 7 bases. Germline V gene sequence: CDR1 MDHEN, CDR2 SYDVKM. Trimming took 10 bases from V and 4 from J; bases not matched to a gene: 10. There are 13 residues in the CDR3. CDR3 protein: CATGGQGPYEQYF. CDR3 DNA: TGTGCCACGGGGGGTCAGGGACCGTACGAGCAGTACTTC.

The CDR3 loop reads CASSYSDRSNGYTF. The CDR3, as DNA: TGTGCCAGCAGTTACTCGGACAGATCAAACGGCTACACCTTC. This rearrangement joins TRBV6-5 to TRBJ1-2, with a possible D match to TRBD1 (6 bases). V was shortened by 0 bases and J by 8 bases, with 13 bases between the two germline ends. Germline loops: CDR1 MNHEY, CDR2 SVGAGI. There are 14 residues in the CDR3.

Regarding this clone: Within the sample, other DNA sequences also encode this same CDR3. The chain links TRBV28 to TRBJ1-4, with 7 bases aligning to TRBD1. This CDR3 comprises 15 residues. Trimming took 4 bases from V and 4 from J; bases not matched to a gene: 6. The germline CDR1 and CDR2 sequences are MDHEN and SYDVKM. In DNA form, the CDR3 reads TGTGCCAGCAGTTCCAGACAGGGACTTAATGAAAAACTGTTTTTT. Its protein product is CASSSRQGLNEKLFF.